A selection of T cell receptor beta chains follows, all from one sample in a study of CD8 T cells in ankylosing spondylitis. From the 5' RACE reads, TCRdb called clonotypes with MiXCR, one entry per CDR3 protein. Here the sample spans 250,000 to 350,000 distinct CDR3 sequences, less than 25% being singletons. Material for sequencing was blood, either unsorted or a sorted T cell fraction (not recorded which). These receptor sequences come from a female donor with ankylosing spondylitis or in good health (not recorded which). Both conserved end residues are part of each CDR3. Each record gives: CDR3 protein, CDR3 DNA, V gene, D gene, clone size, J gene. A D gene is named only where the DNA matches it firmly. Clone size is shown for a subset of rows, as once, few, many or a class of expanded clone.

CSARNDVDEQYF	TGCAGTGCTAGGAACGACGTTGACGAGCAGTACTTC	TRBV20-1	.	.	TRBJ2-7
CSARFNQAAGVDTQYF	TGCAGTGCTAGGTTCAATCAGGCAGCGGGAGTGGATACGCAGTATTTT	TRBV20-1	TRBD2	few	TRBJ2-3
CAISESGGKGYEQYF	TGTGCCATCAGTGAGTCCGGGGGAAAGGGGTACGAGCAGTACTTC	TRBV10-3	.	many	TRBJ2-7
CASIRGYPLYEQYF	TGTGCCAGCATCAGGGGCTACCCCCTATACGAGCAGTACTTC	TRBV6-1	.	few	TRBJ2-7
CASSTGGGEQYF	TGTGCCAGCAGTACAGGGGGCGGCGAGCAGTACTTC	TRBV12-3/TRBV12-4	TRBD1	.	TRBJ2-7
CATSGQYNNEQFF	TGTGCCACCAGTGGACAGTACAACAATGAGCAGTTCTTC	TRBV24-1	.	.	TRBJ2-1
CASSLEVNVLTF	TGTGCCAGCAGCTTAGAAGTAAACGTCCTGACTTTC	TRBV7-2	.	few	TRBJ2-6
CASSLEGFGANVLTF	TGTGCCAGCAGCTTAGAGGGCTTTGGGGCCAACGTCCTGACTTTC	TRBV7-2	.	.	TRBJ2-6
CATGGGESDTQYF	TGTGCCACCGGGGGTGGGGAATCAGATACGCAGTATTTT	TRBV15	.	.	TRBJ2-3
CSAHRQGARQFF	TGCAGTGCCCATCGACAGGGGGCTCGGCAGTTCTTC	TRBV20-1	TRBD1	many	TRBJ2-1
CSARVRGSSNEQYF	TGCAGTGCTAGAGTACGCGGGAGCTCTAACGAGCAGTACTTC	TRBV20-1	TRBD2	.	TRBJ2-7
CASSLGPLNTGELFF	TGTGCCAGCAGCTTGGGGCCTTTAAACACCGGGGAGCTGTTTTTT	TRBV5-4	.	many	TRBJ2-2
CSATINEQFF	TGCAGTGCTACAATCAATGAGCAGTTCTTC	TRBV20-1	.	many	TRBJ2-1
CAISGGRENSPLHF	TGTGCCATCAGCGGGGGACGGGAGAATTCACCCCTCCACTTT	TRBV10-3	.	.	TRBJ1-6
CASSLGNGGTQYF	TGTGCCAGCAGCTTAGGAAACGGAGGTACGCAGTATTTT	TRBV7-2	.	.	TRBJ2-3
CASSLDGSGNNEQFF	TGTGCCAGCAGCTTAGATGGTAGCGGGAACAATGAGCAGTTCTTC	TRBV7-9	TRBD2	few	TRBJ2-1
CSARPRVGSNEQFF	TGCAGTGCTAGGCCCCGGGTTGGCAGCAATGAGCAGTTCTTC	TRBV20-1	.	.	TRBJ2-1
CASSYSGGSYYGYTF	TGTGCCAGCAGTTACTCAGGGGGCAGCTACTATGGCTACACCTTC	TRBV6-5	TRBD1	.	TRBJ1-2
CSAPGLSYEQYF	TGCAGTGCCCCGGGACTGAGCTACGAGCAGTACTTC	TRBV20-1	.	few	TRBJ2-7
CSAQGTAYEQYF	TGCAGCGCACAGGGGACTGCCTACGAGCAGTACTTC	TRBV29-1	.	few	TRBJ2-7